A single T cell receptor beta chain is shown here with its context. This record belongs to a study of CD8 T cells in Susac syndrome. Germline CDR1 and CDR2: LNHNV and YYDKDF (reference sequence). J gave up 7 bases and V 0 bases, and 8 bases lay outside the gene matches. This CDR3 has 16 residues. The RNA, about 0.5 to 1 ug, was put through reverse transcription using random hexamers. TCRdb reprocessed the immunoSEQ multiplex PCR reads with MiXCR, giving one entry per CDR3 protein. The sample holds some 150,000 distinct CDR3 sequences, around 94% seen once. V is TRBV15 and J is TRBJ2-1, with TRBD2 identical over 8 bases. This sequence was found in a human donor in good health. The source material was CD4+ T cells from PBMCs. The CDR3 reads CATSRDTQVAGNEQFF. In DNA, the CDR3 is TGTGCCACCAGCAGAGATACCCAGGTAGCGGGAAATGAGCAGTTCTTC. Filled out from reference TRBV15 and TRBJ2-1, the complete variable domain reads DAMVIQNPRYQVTQFGKPVTLSCSQTLNHNVMYWYQQKSSQAPKLLFHYYDKDFNNEADTPDNFQSRRPNTSFCFLDIRSPGLGDTAMYLCATSRDTQVAGNEQFFGPGTRLTVL.